Presented here are 14 T cell receptor beta chains from one specimen sequenced in a study of T cell responses to AZD1222 COVID-19 vaccine (dated by TCRdb to about 2021). The library came from the immunoSEQ multiplex PCR assay. Drawn from immuneACCESS, this table holds only the in-frame rearrangements with V and J called that TCRdb kept. Clones are partly lost; checked studies trace under half to an unresolved V gene and leave the rest unexplained. The sample data list more than 95,000 clones, and about 88% of these were observed just once. Less than 30% of the sample is held by the ten biggest clonotypes. The time point label on this specimen signifies: baseline before first vaccination. This specimen consisted of peripheral blood, obtained on day 0 of AZD1222 vaccination. The receptors shown here come from an adult in good health.

This rearrangement joins TRBV6-2 or TRBV6-3 to TRBJ2-7; 7 nucleotides agree with TRBD1. V trimming: 0 bases; J trimming: 6 bases; junction bases outside the gene matches: 5. From germline, CDR1 is MNHEY and CDR2 SVGEGT. The CDR3 is 14 amino acids. Here the CDR3 DNA reads TGTGCCAGCAGTTACTCGATGACAGGGCGCGAGCAGTACTTC. This encodes CASSYSMTGREQYF.

The J gene is TRBJ1-2, the V gene TRBV27; 7 bases agree with TRBD1. CDR1 is MNHEY, CDR2 SMNVEV, per germline (reference sequence). J lost 2 bases, V lost 6 bases, and 3 bases had no gene match. The CDR3 is made up of 13 amino acids. In DNA form, the CDR3 reads TGTGCCAGCAGGTCGACAGGGAACTATGGCTACACCTTC. It is translated as CASRSTGNYGYTF.

In this sample, this clone turned up a few times. The V gene is TRBV3-1 (or the pseudogene TRBV3-2), the J gene TRBJ1-1, with 9 bases identical to TRBD1. Germline lookup yields CDR1 LGHDT and CDR2 YNNKEL (reference sequence). This CDR3 spans 15 amino acids. J lost 5 bases, V lost 4 bases, and 8 bases had no gene match. The CDR3 spells CASSPQSDRGTEAFF. The CDR3 region has the DNA TGTGCCAGCAGCCCCCAATCGGACAGGGGAACTGAAGCTTTCTTT.

The V gene is TRBV12-3 or TRBV12-4, the J gene TRBJ1-1; D ambiguous. The CDR3 has 13 amino acids. The ends were cut back, 8 bases at V and 4 bases at J, with 14 bases in the middle. CDR3 in amino acids: CASAPAGVTEAFF. The DNA for the CDR3 is TGTGCCAGCGCACCCGCTGGCGTCACTGAAGCTTTCTTT.

This chain uses TRBV6-2 or TRBV6-3 with TRBJ2-7; 7 bases fit TRBD2. V trimming: 4 bases; J trimming: 4 bases; junction bases outside the gene matches: 13. CDR1 is MNHEY and CDR2 is SVGEGT in the germline V gene. There are 16 residues in the CDR3. Here the CDR3 DNA reads TGTGCCAGCAGTTCCCCGGGTGGACTAGGGTTTTACGAGCAGTACTTC. Translated, it gives CASSSPGGLGFYEQYF.

CDR3: CASSPGGGRVETQYF. The DNA for the CDR3 is TGTGCCAGCAGCCCGGGAGGAGGGAGGGTGGAGACCCAGTACTTC. The gene calls are TRBV9 and TRBJ2-5; the match to TRBD2 covers 7 bases. The CDR3 sequence is 15 residues long. The germline gives CDR1 SGDLS, CDR2 YYNGEE. V shed 4 bases, J shed 5 bases, and the junction held 11 bases outside the gene matches.

The V and J genes are TRBV6-1 and TRBJ1-3; D call uncertain. Germline V gene data show CDR1 as MNHNS and CDR2 as SASEGT. This CDR3 has 14 residues. The V and J ends lost 3 bases and 1 base respectively, with 7 bases between them. CDR3 coding DNA: TGTGCCAGCAGTGATAAGTGGTCTGGAAACACCATATATTTT. The encoded protein is CASSDKWSGNTIYF.

The CDR3 region has the DNA TGTGCCAGCAGCGGATTGACAGGGGGCCGGGGCTCCTATAATTCACCCCTCCACTTT. Its protein product is CASSGLTGGRGSYNSPLHF. This chain connects TRBV7-6 to TRBJ1-6, with TRBD1 identical over 10 bases. CDR3 length equals 19 residues. Per the germline V gene, CDR1 is SGHVS and CDR2 is FNYEAQ. Trimming took 5 bases from V and 0 from J; bases not matched to a gene: 10.

As DNA, the CDR3 is TGTGCCACCCCCCTAGGATCGCAGGGCGAGCAGTACTTC. Protein sequence: CATPLGSQGEQYF. The chain employs TRBV19 and TRBJ2-7; tentatively, D is TRBD1 (5 bases). V shed 10 bases and J shed 6 bases, with 19 bases lying between them. CDR1 is LNHDA and CDR2 is SQIVND in the germline V gene (reference sequence). The CDR3 sequence is 13 residues long.

This chain joins TRBV19 and TRBJ1-2; D call uncertain. Germline CDR1 reads LNHDA; CDR2 reads SQIVND (reference sequence). Trimming pared 4 bases from V and 10 bases from J, leaving 28 bases between. This CDR3 has 17 amino acids. CDR3 nucleotides: TGTGCCAGTAGTAAGGCCCTAGGTGTCGGAACGTCCCTCGTCTACACCTTC. Protein product: CASSKALGVGTSLVYTF.

The V call is TRBV19, the J call TRBJ2-6, with TRBD1 identical over 10 bases. The germline gives CDR1 LNHDA, CDR2 SQIVND (reference sequence). J was trimmed by 1 base and V by 6 bases; bases with no gene match: 6. The CDR3 is 17 amino acids. CDR3 in DNA: TGTGCCAGTAGCCGGACAGGGGGTGCATCTGGGGCCAACGTCCTGACTTTC. It yields the protein CASSRTGGASGANVLTF.

The chain uses TRBV7-3 and TRBJ2-2, with no clear D. The CDR3 runs 16 residues. The ends were cut back, 3 bases at V and 1 base at J, with 12 bases in the middle. Germline V gene sequence: CDR1 SGHTA, CDR2 FQGTGA. The CDR3 sequence: CASSFLGSGNTGELFF. DNA for the CDR3: TGTGCCAGCAGCTTTCTAGGGTCCGGGAACACCGGGGAGCTGTTTTTT.

The V call is TRBV11-2, the J call TRBJ2-3, with 7 bases aligning to TRBD2. The CDR3 consists of 16 residues. The V gene's germline CDR1 is SGHAT and CDR2 FQNNGV. Germline trimming cut 5 bases from V and 6 bases from J; bases unmatched to any gene: 14. The CDR3 DNA sequence: TGTGCCAGCAGCCTTAGGGCTAGCGGCGTGTCTGATACGCAGTATTTT. This sequence encodes CASSLRASGVSDTQYF.

This clone was detected only once. The rearrangement uses TRBV5-1 and TRBJ2-4; D not resolved. V was cut by 4 bases and J by 9 bases, with 8 bases left in between. The CDR3 spans 11 residues. From germline, CDR1 is SGHRS and CDR2 YFSETQ. The CDR3 DNA sequence: TGCGCCAGCAGCCCGGAACCCATTCAGTACTTC. Its translation is CASSPEPIQYF.